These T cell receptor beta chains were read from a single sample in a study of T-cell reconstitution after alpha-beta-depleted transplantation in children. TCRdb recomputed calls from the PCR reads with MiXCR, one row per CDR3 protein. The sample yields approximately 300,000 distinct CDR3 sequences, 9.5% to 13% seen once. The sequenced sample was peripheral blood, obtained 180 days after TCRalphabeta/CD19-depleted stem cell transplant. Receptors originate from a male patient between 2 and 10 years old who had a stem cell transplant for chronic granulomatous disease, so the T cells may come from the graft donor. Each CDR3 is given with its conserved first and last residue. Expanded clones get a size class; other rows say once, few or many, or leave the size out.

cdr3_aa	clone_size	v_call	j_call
CASSLARVAGDSYEQYF	many	TRBV28	TRBJ2-7
CAMGPRPGQKAPFKHVDTQYF	.	TRBV10-3	TRBJ2-3
CASSLRTRVQETQYF	many	TRBV7-8	TRBJ2-5
CSVGTYRDGETQYF	many	TRBV29-1	TRBJ2-5
CASSPRLAGVYEQYF	.	TRBV13	TRBJ2-7
CSARDGDRIYEQYF	many	TRBV20-1	TRBJ2-7
CASSHGRGVVETQYF	many	TRBV6-5	TRBJ2-5
CASSQDLASGYNEQFF	many	TRBV4-2	TRBJ2-1
CASSLDYLAEEQFF	many	TRBV5-6	TRBJ2-1
CASSLSTVETQYF	many	TRBV7-2	TRBJ2-5
CSVPGLAAGDSYNEQFF	many	TRBV29-1	TRBJ2-1
CSAKRNRFSSPLHF	many	TRBV20-1	TRBJ1-6
CASSLAGTGGGTDTQYF	.	TRBV5-5	TRBJ2-3
CASTTTSGPYEQYF	many	TRBV7-9	TRBJ2-7
CSAGWGLSEQYF	many	TRBV20-1	TRBJ2-7
CASSRRQGGTSGINNNEQFF	many	TRBV18	TRBJ2-1
CASSQDRAAGNTIYF	many	TRBV6-1	TRBJ1-3
CACCQPGLRRNEQFF	.	TRBV3-1	TRBJ2-1
CSAVRRRGGRDIQYF	many	TRBV20-1	TRBJ2-4
CASSLAIGGATDTQYF	many	TRBV12-3/TRBV12-4	TRBJ2-3
CATSRAEGGGQPQHF	few	TRBV15	TRBJ1-5
CACSFGLVKGEQFF	few	TRBV30	TRBJ2-1
CASSLGGSDTEAFF	many	TRBV7-6	TRBJ1-1
CAISESPRTAINSPLHF	many	TRBV10-3	TRBJ1-6
CSASPTGGEEQFF	many	TRBV20-1	TRBJ2-1
CSGLLAGGWSSYNEQFF	many	TRBV20-1	TRBJ2-1
CAISESGGAYNEQFF	many	TRBV10-3	TRBJ2-1
CSAYRTSGASYEQYF	many	TRBV20-1	TRBJ2-7
CASSPFGLAGGKYF	many	TRBV28	TRBJ2-7
CASSKTGGGAETQYF	.	TRBV5-4	TRBJ2-5
CASSYEVVVGADQETQYF	.	TRBV6-2/TRBV6-3	TRBJ2-5
CASSLGDWEDSPLHF	many	TRBV5-1	TRBJ1-6
CASGVGSKSGEQFF	many	TRBV28	TRBJ2-1
CSASPPGFTYNEQFF	many	TRBV20-1	TRBJ2-1
CATRRGGTGELFF	many	TRBV24-1	TRBJ2-2
CASSLNIGGESDGYTF	many	TRBV12-3/TRBV12-4	TRBJ1-2
CASSQEDRGYGYTF	many	TRBV4-2	TRBJ1-2
CSVEDPRGEQFF	many	TRBV29-1	TRBJ2-1
CASSFAAGLGNEQFF	many	TRBV12-3/TRBV12-4	TRBJ2-1
CASSQQGYNSPLHF	few	TRBV18	TRBJ1-6
CASSRLAGGLNNEQFF	many	TRBV5-1	TRBJ2-1
CASSPWTGQETQYF	many	TRBV5-1	TRBJ2-5
CASSLFSSGAGNTGELFF	many	TRBV5-5	TRBJ2-2
CASSLPAYEQYF	many	TRBV5-1	TRBJ2-7
CASSLELGTGELFF	.	TRBV7-7	TRBJ2-2
CSVRDRGASAQHF	few	TRBV29-1	TRBJ1-5
CASSYFRTSGGETQYF	.	TRBV6-5	TRBJ2-5
CASSSSPYRDRAYEQYF	.	TRBV5-1	TRBJ2-7